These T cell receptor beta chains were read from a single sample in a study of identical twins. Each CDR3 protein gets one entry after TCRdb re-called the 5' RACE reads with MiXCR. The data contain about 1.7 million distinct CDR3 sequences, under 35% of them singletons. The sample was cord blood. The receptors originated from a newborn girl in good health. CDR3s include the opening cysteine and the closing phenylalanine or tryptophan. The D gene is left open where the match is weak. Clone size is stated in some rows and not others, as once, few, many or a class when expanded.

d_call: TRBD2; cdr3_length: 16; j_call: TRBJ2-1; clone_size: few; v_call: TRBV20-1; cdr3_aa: CSARLIAGRRYNEQFF; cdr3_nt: TGCAGTGCTAGACTAATAGCGGGACGGCGGTACAATGAGCAGTTCTTC
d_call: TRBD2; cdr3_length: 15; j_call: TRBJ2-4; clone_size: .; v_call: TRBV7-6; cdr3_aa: CASSFGPPAGDIQYF; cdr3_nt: TGTGCCAGCAGCTTTGGGCCCCCTGCGGGAGACATTCAGTACTTC
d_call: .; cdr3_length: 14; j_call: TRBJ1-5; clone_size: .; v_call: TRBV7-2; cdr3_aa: CASSIQNSNQPQHF; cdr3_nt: TGTGCCAGCAGCATACAGAATAGCAATCAGCCCCAGCATTTT
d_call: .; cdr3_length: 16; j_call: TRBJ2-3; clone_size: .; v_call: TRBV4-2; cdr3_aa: CASSPGDYSTWDTQYF; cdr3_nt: TGTGCCAGCAGCCCAGGGGACTATTCCACCTGGGATACGCAGTATTTT
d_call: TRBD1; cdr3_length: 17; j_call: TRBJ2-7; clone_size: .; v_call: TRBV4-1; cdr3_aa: CASSQRDWTGGTYEQYF; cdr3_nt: TGCGCCAGCAGCCAACGTGATTGGACAGGGGGGACCTACGAGCAGTACTTC
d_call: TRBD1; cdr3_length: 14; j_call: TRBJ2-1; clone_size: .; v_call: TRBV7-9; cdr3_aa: CASSRKAGGNEQFF; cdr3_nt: TGTGCCAGCAGTCGAAAGGCAGGGGGCAATGAGCAGTTCTTC
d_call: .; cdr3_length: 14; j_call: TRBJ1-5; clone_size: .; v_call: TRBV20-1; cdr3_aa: CSARVAISNQPQHF; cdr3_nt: TGCAGTGCTAGGGTAGCAATCAGCAATCAGCCCCAGCATTTT
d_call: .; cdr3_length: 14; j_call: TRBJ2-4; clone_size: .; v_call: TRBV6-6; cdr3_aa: CASHNGAAKNIQYF; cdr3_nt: TGTGCCAGCCACAACGGGGCAGCCAAAAACATTCAGTACTTC
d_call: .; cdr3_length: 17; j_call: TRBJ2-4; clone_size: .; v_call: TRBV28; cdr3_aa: CASSLRKATVVKNIQYF; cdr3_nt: TGTGCCAGCAGCCTCCGAAAGGCGACTGTAGTCAAAAACATTCAGTACTTC
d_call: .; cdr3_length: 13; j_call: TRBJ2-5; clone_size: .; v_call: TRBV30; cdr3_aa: CAWRDLFLETQYF; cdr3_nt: TGTGCCTGGAGAGACCTCTTCCTAGAGACCCAGTACTTC
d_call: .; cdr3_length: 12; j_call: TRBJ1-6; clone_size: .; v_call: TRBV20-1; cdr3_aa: CSAPGGNSPLHF; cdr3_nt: TGCAGTGCTCCCGGGGGTAATTCACCCCTCCACTTT
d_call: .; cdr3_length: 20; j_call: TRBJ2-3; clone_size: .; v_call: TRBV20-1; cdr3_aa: CSARGGTRNKIPLSTDTQYF; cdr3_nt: TGCAGTGCTAGAGGGGGGACTCGGAATAAGATCCCCCTTTCCACAGATACGCAGTATTTT
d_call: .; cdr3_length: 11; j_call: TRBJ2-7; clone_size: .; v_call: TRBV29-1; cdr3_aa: CSESSYNEQYF; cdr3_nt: TGCAGCGAGAGCTCCTACAATGAGCAGTACTTC
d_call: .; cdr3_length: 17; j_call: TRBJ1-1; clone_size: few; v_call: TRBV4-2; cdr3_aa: CASSQDGGTGRWTEAFF; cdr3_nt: TGTGCCAGCAGCCAAGATGGGGGCACAGGGCGGTGGACTGAAGCTTTCTTT